What follows is one T cell receptor beta chain and its context. Its antigen is unknown. This CDR3 is built from 15 residues. Trimming took 2 bases from V and 8 from J; bases not matched to a gene: 6. The germline V gene encodes CDR1 LGHNA and CDR2 YSLEER. The 5'RACE template-switching step produced TCR cDNA and added a universal primer site and UMIs. TCRdb reprocessed the 5' RACE reads via MiXCR and lists one record per CDR3 protein. Among more than 95,000 distinct CDR3 sequences, roughly 10% were seen once, and the ten largest hold about 40%. The data were obtained in a study of T cells after yellow fever vaccination. Study-wide context: Where fractions had low cell numbers, libraries were prepared from them with the SMART-Seq v4 Ultra Low Input RNA kit.

The study, taken as a whole, reports: Weaker overall, the secondary response nonetheless peaked faster (day 5 versus 15). Among all clonotypes, a small share was observed in both CD4 and CD8 compartments.

The chain carries TRBV4-3 and TRBJ2-1, with 10 positions matching TRBD1. This TCR was recovered from a man aged 18 to 29 who received the YFV17D yellow fever vaccine. The sample consisted of CD8+ T cells sorted from PBMCs, taken on the day of the yellow fever booster vaccination. The CDR3 sequence: CASSQLGTGDYEQFF. The CDR3 region has the DNA TGCGCCAGCAGCCAATTGGGGACAGGGGACTATGAGCAGTTCTTC.